One sample yielded the 10 T cell receptor beta chains listed below, sequenced in a study of cytomegalovirus exposure and HLA in healthy donors. This table comes from immunoSEQ multiplex PCR, and its TCRdb copy is limited to in-frame clones, with some not included. The sample consists of under 250,000 clones, roughly 84% of them appearing once. Sample: PBMCs. The receptors come from a woman in her late teens or twenties in good health and CMV-seropositive.

The chain carries TRBV28 and TRBJ1-5; D gene unclear. The CDR3 has 12 residues. Germline CDR1 is MDHEN and CDR2 is SYDVKM. V lost 3 bases to trimming and J lost 9 bases, with 9 bases between them. DNA of the CDR3: TGTGCCAGCAGTTTCGGAGCGGGGCCCCAGCATTTT. Its translation is CASSFGAGPQHF.

The chain links TRBV6-1 to TRBJ1-1; 8 bases are shared with TRBD1. With V trimmed by 8 bases and J by 2 bases, 1 base remained unmatched. The CDR3 covers 12 residues. Germline V gives CDR1 MNHNS, CDR2 SASEGT. The CDR3 is CASDRGNTEAFF. Here the CDR3 DNA reads TGTGCCAGCGACAGGGGAAACACTGAAGCTTTCTTT.

The chain carries TRBV5-6 and TRBJ1-5; D call uncertain. CDR1 is SGHDT and CDR2 is YYEEEE in the germline V gene. Trimming took off 2 bases at V and 6 bases at J, with 12 bases between the two ends. The CDR3 totals 14 residues. Written as DNA, the CDR3 is TGTGCCAGCAGCTTTGGGCCCGGGAGTCAGCCCCAGCATTTT. Encoded protein: CASSFGPGSQPQHF.

V gene TRBV27 combines with J gene TRBJ2-5, with 11 bases fitting TRBD2. The CDR3 length is 13 residues. Germline V gives CDR1 MNHEY, CDR2 SMNVEV (reference sequence). Trimming at V came to 7 bases and at J to 5 bases, leaving 3 bases not matched to a gene. CDR3 bases: TGTGCCAGCACCACTAGCGGGAGCGAGACCCAGTACTTC. It yields the protein CASTTSGSETQYF.

The rearrangement uses TRBV27 and TRBJ2-7; TRBD1 matches 8 bases. V lost 6 bases to trimming and J lost 0 bases; unmatched junction nucleotides: 7. This CDR3 region has 15 residues. Germline V CDR1 and CDR2: MNHEY, SMNVEV (reference sequence). CDR3 amino acids: CASSPRTGFSYEQYF. The CDR3 DNA sequence: TGTGCCAGCAGCCCCCGGACAGGGTTCTCCTACGAGCAGTACTTC.

This sequence joins TRBV18 and TRBJ2-1; 9 bases map to TRBD2. CDR1 is KGHSH and CDR2 is LQKENI in the germline V gene. The CDR3 totals 16 residues. With V trimmed by 3 bases and J by 5 bases, 8 bases remained unmatched. The CDR3 sequence is CASSPLQREAHNEQFF. CDR3 nucleotides: TGTGCCAGCTCACCCCTACAGCGGGAGGCGCACAATGAGCAGTTCTTC. Using reference TRBV18 and TRBJ2-1 for the parts outside the CDR3, the full variable domain is NAGVMQNPRHLVRRRGQEARLRCSPMKGHSHVYWYRQLPEEGLKFMVYLQKENIIDESGMPKERFSAEFPKEGPSILRIQQVVRGDSAAYFCASSPLQREAHNEQFFGPGTRLTVL.

This chain links TRBV5-1 with TRBJ2-3; weak D call: TRBD2 (5 bases). The CDR3 has 15 residues. Germline V lookup: CDR1 SGHRS, CDR2 YFSETQ. Trimming took 0 bases from V and 5 from J, leaving 13 bases between them. CDR3 DNA sequence: TGCGCCAGCAGCTTGGCTGTGGGAGTGGGAGATACGCAGTATTTT. Translated, it gives CASSLAVGVGDTQYF.

The rearrangement links TRBV5-1 to TRBJ2-3, with D possibly being TRBD2 (6 bases). In germline, CDR1 is SGHRS, CDR2 YFSETQ. The CDR3 runs to 18 residues. V was cut by 4 bases and J by 0 bases, with 21 bases left in between. DNA for the CDR3: TGCGCCAGCAGCCCCGATATGGCTACCGGGACTAGCACAGATACGCAGTATTTT. Its protein is CASSPDMATGTSTDTQYF.

The V call is TRBV5-6, the J call TRBJ2-5; no firm D call. Trimming took 2 bases from V and 3 from J, leaving 2 bases between them. CDR3 length: 11 amino acids. CDR1 and CDR2 from the germline V gene are SGHDT and YYEEEE. The CDR3 bases are TGTGCCAGCAGCTTTAAAGAGACCCAGTACTTC. Translating gives CASSFKETQYF.

The chain uses TRBV7-8 and TRBJ2-1; 8 positions agree with TRBD1. In germline, CDR1 is SGHVS, CDR2 FQNEAQ. V shed 4 bases, J shed 7 bases, and the junction held 12 bases outside the gene matches. The CDR3 runs to 16 residues. CDR3 in amino acids: CASSSIGQGKLNEQFF. CDR3 sequence (DNA): TGTGCCAGCAGCTCCATTGGACAGGGTAAACTGAATGAGCAGTTCTTC.